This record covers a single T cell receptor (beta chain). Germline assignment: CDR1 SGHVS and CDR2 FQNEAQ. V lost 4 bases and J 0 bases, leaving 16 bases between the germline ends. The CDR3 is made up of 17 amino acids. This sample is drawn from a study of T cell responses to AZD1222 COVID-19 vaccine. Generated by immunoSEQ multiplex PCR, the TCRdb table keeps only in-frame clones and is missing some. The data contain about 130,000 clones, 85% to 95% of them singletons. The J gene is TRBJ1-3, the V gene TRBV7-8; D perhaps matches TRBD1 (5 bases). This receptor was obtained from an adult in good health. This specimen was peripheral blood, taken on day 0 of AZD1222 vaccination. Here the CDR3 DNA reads TGTGCCAGCAGCTGGATAACGGGGGTCAACTCTGGAAACACCATATATTTT. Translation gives CASSWITGVNSGNTIYF.